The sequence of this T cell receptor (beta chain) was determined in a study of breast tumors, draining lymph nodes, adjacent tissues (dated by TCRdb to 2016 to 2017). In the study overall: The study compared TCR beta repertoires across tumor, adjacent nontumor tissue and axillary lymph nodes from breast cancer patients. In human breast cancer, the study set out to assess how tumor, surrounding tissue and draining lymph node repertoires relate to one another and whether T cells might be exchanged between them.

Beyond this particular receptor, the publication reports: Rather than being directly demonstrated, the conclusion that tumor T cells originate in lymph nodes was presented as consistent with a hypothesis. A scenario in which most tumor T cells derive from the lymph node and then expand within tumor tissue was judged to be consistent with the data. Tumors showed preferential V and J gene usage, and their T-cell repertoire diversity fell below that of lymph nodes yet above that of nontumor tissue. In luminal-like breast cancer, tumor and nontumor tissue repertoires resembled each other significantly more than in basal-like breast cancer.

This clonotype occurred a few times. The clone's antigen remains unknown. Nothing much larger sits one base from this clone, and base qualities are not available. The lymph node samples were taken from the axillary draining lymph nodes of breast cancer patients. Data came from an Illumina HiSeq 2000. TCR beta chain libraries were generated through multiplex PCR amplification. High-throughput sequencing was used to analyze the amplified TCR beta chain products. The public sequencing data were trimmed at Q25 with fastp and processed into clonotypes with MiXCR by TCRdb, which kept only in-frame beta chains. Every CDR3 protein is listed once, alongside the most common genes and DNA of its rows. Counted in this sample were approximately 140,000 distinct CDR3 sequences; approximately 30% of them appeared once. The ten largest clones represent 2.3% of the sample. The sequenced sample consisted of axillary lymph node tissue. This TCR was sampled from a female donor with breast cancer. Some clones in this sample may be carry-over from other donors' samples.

This receptor has the CDR3 CASSRRDRAYNEQFF. The DNA sequence is TGTGCCAGCTCACGCCGGGACAGAGCCTACAATGAGCAGTTCTTC. Recombination linked TRBV27 to TRBJ2-1; 7 of the junction bases match TRBD1. Per the germline V gene (reference sequence), MNHEY is the CDR1 and SMNVEV is the CDR2. Trimming removed 8 bases from V and 2 bases from J; the gene matches leave 9 bases unexplained. CDR3 length: 15 amino acids, cysteine to phenylalanine. Solely the CDR3 DNA is kept, with 45 bases framed from the first base.